The rows below give T cell receptor beta chains drawn from one sample of a study of blood T cell repertoires in COVID-19. Some clones are missing from TCRdb's copy, which holds only in-frame ones; the method was immunoSEQ multiplex PCR. This sample has under 200,000 clones, with approximately 83% found just once. Sequenced material: peripheral blood. These receptors were collected from an elderly woman with active or convalescent COVID-19. Both conserved end residues are trimmed from each CDR3.

TRBV19	TRBJ2-3	ASSTRGTSTDTQY
TRBV5-1	TRBJ2-7	ASSPRTAALEQY
TRBV18	TRBJ1-4	ASSPLESKEKLF
TRBV7-2	TRBJ2-3	ASSLAALAGGGGDTQY
TRBV19	TRBJ2-2	ASSSPLRGTGELF
TRBV19	TRBJ2-3	ASSIAQGPTDTQY
TRBV27	TRBJ1-4	ASRPTGYLATNEKLF
TRBV6-5	TRBJ1-2	ASSLDREGFYGYT
TRBV6-5	TRBJ1-2	ASSYSFQGNPRYT
TRBV6-2/TRBV6-3	TRBJ2-7	ASSPGTGLSYEQY
TRBV7-8	TRBJ2-3	ASRPGQGTDTQY
TRBV7-8	TRBJ2-3	ASSLELAGGYTQY
TRBV7-2	TRBJ1-6	ASSLEQGIPPLH
TRBV2	TRBJ1-2	ASSSGGNYGYT
TRBV5-4	TRBJ1-1	ASSPGRGLNTEAF
TRBV6-5	TRBJ2-5	ASSYSSSPRDREY
TRBV4-2	TRBJ2-5	ASSPRTSGGNQETQY